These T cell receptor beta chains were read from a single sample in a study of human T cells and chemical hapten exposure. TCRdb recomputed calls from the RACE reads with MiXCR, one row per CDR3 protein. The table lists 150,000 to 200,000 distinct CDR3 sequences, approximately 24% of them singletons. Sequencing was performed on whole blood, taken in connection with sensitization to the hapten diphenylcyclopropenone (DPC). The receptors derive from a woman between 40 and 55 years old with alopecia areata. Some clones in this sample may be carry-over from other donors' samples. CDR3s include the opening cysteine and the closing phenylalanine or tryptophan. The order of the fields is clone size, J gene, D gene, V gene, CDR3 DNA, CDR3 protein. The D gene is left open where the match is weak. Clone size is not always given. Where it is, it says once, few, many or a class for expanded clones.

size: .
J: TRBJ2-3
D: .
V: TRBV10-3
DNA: TGTGCCATCAGCAATACCCTCACTAGCACAGATACGCAGTATTTT
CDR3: CAISNTLTSTDTQYF

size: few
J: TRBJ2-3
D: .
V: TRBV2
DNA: TGTGCCAGCAGTGGATGGAGACAGTCCACAGATACGCAGTATTTT
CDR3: CASSGWRQSTDTQYF

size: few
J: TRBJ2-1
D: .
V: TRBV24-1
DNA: TGTGCCACCAGTGATTTAGGGGGGGGTGACAGGGTTTACAATGAGCAGTTCTTC
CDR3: CATSDLGGGDRVYNEQFF

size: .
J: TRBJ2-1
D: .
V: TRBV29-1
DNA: TGCAGCGTGGGGGGCAGACTGGGGAATGAGCAGTTCTTC
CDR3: CSVGGRLGNEQFF

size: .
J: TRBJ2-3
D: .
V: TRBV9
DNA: TGTGCCAGCAGCCTAGATACAGAAGCAGATACGCAGTATTTT
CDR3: CASSLDTEADTQYF

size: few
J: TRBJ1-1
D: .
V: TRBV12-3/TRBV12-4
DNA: TGTGCCAGCAGTTTTAACTCCGGCGGAGGGGGCACTGAAGCTTTCTTT
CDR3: CASSFNSGGGGTEAFF

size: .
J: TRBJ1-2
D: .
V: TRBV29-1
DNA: TGCAGCGTTGAGGGTCGTGGCGGGGGGAGAGACTATGGCTACACCTTC
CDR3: CSVEGRGGGRDYGYTF

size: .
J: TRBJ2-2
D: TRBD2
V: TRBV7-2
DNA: TGTGCCAGCAGCTTAGTACCTAGCGGCACCACCGGGGAGCTGTTTTTT
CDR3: CASSLVPSGTTGELFF

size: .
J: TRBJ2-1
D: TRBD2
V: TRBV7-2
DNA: TGTGCCAGCAGCTTAGTGAGGGCTAGCGGGTATAAAAATGAGCAGTTCTTC
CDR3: CASSLVRASGYKNEQFF

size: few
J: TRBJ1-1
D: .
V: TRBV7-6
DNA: TGTGCCAGCAGCTCGGACACCAACACTGAAGCTTTCTTT
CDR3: CASSSDTNTEAFF

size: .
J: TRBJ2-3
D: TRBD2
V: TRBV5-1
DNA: TGCGCCAGCAGCTTGGCGACGGGAGGGCCAGATACGCAGTATTTT
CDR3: CASSLATGGPDTQYF

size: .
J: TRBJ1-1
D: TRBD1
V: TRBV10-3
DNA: TGTGCCATCAGGGAACAGGGGTCAACTGAAGCTTTCTTT
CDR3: CAIREQGSTEAFF

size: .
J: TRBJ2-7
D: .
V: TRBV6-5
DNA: TGTGCCAGCAGTCCACCGGGGACGGACTCCTACGAGCAGTACTTC
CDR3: CASSPPGTDSYEQYF

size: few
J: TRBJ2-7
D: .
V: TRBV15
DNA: TGTGCCACCAGCAGATCCTCGGGGGTCGAGCAGTACTTC
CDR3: CATSRSSGVEQYF

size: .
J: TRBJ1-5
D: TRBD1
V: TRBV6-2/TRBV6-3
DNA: TGTGCCAGCAGCCAATGGTTGACAGGGTCCAATCAGCCCCAGCATTTT
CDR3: CASSQWLTGSNQPQHF

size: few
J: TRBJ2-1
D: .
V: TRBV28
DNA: TGTGCCAGCAGTCCGGCAGGCGGCTCCTACAATGAGCAGTTCTTC
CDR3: CASSPAGGSYNEQFF

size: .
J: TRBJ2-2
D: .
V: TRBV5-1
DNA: TGCGCCAGCAGCCGTGGTGGGCAGCCGAACACCGGGGAGCTGTTTTTT
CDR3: CASSRGGQPNTGELFF

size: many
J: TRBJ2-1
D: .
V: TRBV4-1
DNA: TGCGCCAGCAGCCCGACGGTGAGCTCCTACAATGAGCAGTTCTTC
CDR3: CASSPTVSSYNEQFF